This TCR beta chain was sequenced during a study of a mutant IDH1 vaccine in newly diagnosed glioma. Regarding the study as a whole: The authors found pseudoprogression apparently unrelated to changes in top peripheral T cell clonotypes. Researchers report vaccine-induced immune responses in about 93% of patients.

About this clone itself: The antigen remains unidentified.

This sample's time point: baseline, week 1 (first vaccination visit). Described treatment: pre-vaccination baseline after standard-of-care therapy. The V segment lost 6 bases and the J segment 5 bases; nucleotides outside the gene matches: 5. This CDR3 has 14 amino acids. CDR1 and CDR2 from the germline V gene are ENHRY and SYGVKD. The repertoire was sequenced with immunoSEQ multiplex PCR; TCRdb's copy has only in-frame clones and lacks some. The sample records 98,000 or so clones, about 90% being singletons. The rearrangement joins TRBV10-3 to TRBJ2-7, with 12 bases matching TRBD2. The source material was PBMCs, sampled from a glioma patient treated with radiotherapy, temozolomide or both. The clonotype was recovered from a woman aged 50 to 60 with glioma. The CDR3 DNA sequence: TGTGCCATCAGACGACTAGCGGGAGAGAACGAGCAGTACTTC. It encodes CAIRRLAGENEQYF.